This TCR beta chain was obtained from a study of beta chain features in type 1 diabetes. Trimming took off 4 bases at V and 5 bases at J, with 11 bases between the two ends. The CDR3 contains 13 residues. CDR1 and CDR2 from the germline V gene are MGHDK and SYGVNS. Sequencing targeted expressed TCRB transcripts, as all isolated RNA had been reverse transcribed. Sequencing used immunoSEQ multiplex PCR; TCRdb keeps in-frame clones, though not all of them. This sample carries 850,000 to 900,000 clones, around a sixth of them seen once, and the ten largest clones take around 0.02%. What was sequenced was naive CD4+ T cells from blood. The gene calls are TRBV25-1 and TRBJ1-1, with D tentatively TRBD1 (5 bases). The source is a woman aged 18 to 35 in good health. The CDR3 loop reads CASSGTRGTEAFF. Here the CDR3 DNA reads TGTGCCAGCAGTGGGACCCGGGGGACTGAAGCTTTCTTT.